This TCR beta chain was found in a study of CD8 T cells in ankylosing spondylitis. TCRdb re-derived calls from the 5' RACE reads in MiXCR, one entry per CDR3 protein. The sample holds 200,000 to 300,000 distinct CDR3 sequences, around 7.8% seen once. In its sample, this clonotype was seen many times. The V gene lost 0 bases and the J gene lost 5 bases, with 12 bases spanning the gap. Germline V lookup: CDR1 SGHRS, CDR2 YFSETQ. There are 15 residues in the CDR3. The receptor comes from a male donor with ankylosing spondylitis or in good health (not recorded which). V is TRBV5-1 and J is TRBJ2-1, with D perhaps matching TRBD1 or TRBD2 (6 bases each). The sequencing input was blood, either unsorted or a sorted T cell fraction (not recorded which). CDR3 in DNA: TGCGCCAGCAGCTTGGAACCGGGGGCTCACAATGAGCAGTTCTTC. It translates to CASSLEPGAHNEQFF.